A selection of T cell receptor beta chains follows, all from one sample in a study of sequential checkpoint blockade in melanoma. Clones were read by immunoSEQ multiplex PCR, and TCRdb kept only the in-frame ones, dropping some. The sample lists around 18,000 clones; approximately 74% were seen once. The material was CD8+ T cells sorted from blood (inferred from file names), obtained from a patient given nivolumab and ipilimumab in sequence. These receptors were taken from a human donor with melanoma. The conserved cysteine and the conserved F or W are not part of the CDR3 here. The listing skips clone size in some rows; elsewhere it reads once, few, many or a size class.

V,J,size,CDR3
TRBV13,TRBJ2-7,-,ASSTTLAVYEQY
TRBV5-6,TRBJ2-1,-,ASSLRATGVYNEQF
TRBV4-2,TRBJ2-7,medium-sized,ASSQDHGQGSDEQY
TRBV11-2,TRBJ1-1,-,ASSPGQGLLAF
TRBV7-9,TRBJ2-5,-,ASSWGGESGEQY
TRBV12-5,TRBJ2-7,-,ASAPAGSYEQY
TRBV30,TRBJ2-7,-,AWSGAGGVDEQY
TRBV7-9,TRBJ2-7,-,ASSSGTRSYEQY
TRBV10-2,TRBJ2-7,few,ASSESGLAGDGQY
TRBV15,TRBJ1-1,-,ATGQLNTEAF
TRBV6-5,TRBJ1-2,-,ASSEQRQGDGYT